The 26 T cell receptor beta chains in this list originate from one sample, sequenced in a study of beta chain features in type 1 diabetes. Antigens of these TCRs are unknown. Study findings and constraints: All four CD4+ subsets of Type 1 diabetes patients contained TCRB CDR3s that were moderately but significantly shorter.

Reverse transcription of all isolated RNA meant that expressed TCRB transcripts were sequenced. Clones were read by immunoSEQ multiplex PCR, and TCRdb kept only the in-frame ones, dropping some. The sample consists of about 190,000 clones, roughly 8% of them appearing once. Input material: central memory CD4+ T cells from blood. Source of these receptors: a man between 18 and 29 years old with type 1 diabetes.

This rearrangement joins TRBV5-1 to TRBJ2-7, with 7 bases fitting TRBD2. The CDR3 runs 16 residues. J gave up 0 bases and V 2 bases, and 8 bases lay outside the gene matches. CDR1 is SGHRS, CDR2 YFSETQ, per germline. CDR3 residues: CASSLSAGSSSYEQYF. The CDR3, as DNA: TGCGCCAGCAGCTTATCAGCGGGGTCGAGCTCCTACGAGCAGTACTTC.

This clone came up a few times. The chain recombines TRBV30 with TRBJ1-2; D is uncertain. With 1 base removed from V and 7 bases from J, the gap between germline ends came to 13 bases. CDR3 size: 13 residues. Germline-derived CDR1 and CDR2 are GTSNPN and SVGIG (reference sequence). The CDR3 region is CAWSGGYAGGYTF. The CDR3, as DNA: TGTGCCTGGAGTGGCGGGTACGCGGGTGGCTACACCTTC.

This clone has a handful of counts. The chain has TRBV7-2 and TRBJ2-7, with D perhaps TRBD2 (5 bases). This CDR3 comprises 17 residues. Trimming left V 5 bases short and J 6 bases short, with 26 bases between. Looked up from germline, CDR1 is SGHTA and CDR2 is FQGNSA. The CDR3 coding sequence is TGTGCCAGCAGCGGGAGCATGGGGTCCAATCTCGCTTCCGAGCAGTACTTC. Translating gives CASSGSMGSNLASEQYF.

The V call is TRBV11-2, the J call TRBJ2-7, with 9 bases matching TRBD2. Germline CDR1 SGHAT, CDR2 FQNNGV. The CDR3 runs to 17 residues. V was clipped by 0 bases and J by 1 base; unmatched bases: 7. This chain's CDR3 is CASSLDNRAGGSYEQYF. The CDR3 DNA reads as TGTGCCAGCAGCTTAGATAATAGGGCGGGGGGGTCCTACGAGCAGTACTTC.

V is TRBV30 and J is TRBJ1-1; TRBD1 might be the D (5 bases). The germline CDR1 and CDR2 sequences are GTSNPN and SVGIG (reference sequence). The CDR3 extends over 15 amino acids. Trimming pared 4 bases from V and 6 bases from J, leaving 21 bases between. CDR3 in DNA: TGTGCCTGGAAGTTTTACGGCAGGGAGGCCCCTGAAGCTTTCTTT. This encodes CAWKFYGREAPEAFF.

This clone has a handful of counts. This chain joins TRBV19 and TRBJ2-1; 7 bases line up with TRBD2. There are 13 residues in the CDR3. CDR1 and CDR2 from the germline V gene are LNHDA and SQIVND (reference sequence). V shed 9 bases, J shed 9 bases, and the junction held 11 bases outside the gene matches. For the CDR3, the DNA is TGTGCCAGCGGGACTATACGTCTAAGTGAGCAGTTCTTC. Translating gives CASGTIRLSEQFF.

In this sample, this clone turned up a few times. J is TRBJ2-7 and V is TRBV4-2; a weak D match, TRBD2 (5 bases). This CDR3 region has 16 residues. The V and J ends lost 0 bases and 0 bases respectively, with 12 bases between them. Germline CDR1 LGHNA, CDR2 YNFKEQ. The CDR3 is CASSQDGLYRSYEQYF. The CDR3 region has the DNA TGTGCCAGCAGCCAAGATGGACTCTACCGCTCCTACGAGCAGTACTTC.

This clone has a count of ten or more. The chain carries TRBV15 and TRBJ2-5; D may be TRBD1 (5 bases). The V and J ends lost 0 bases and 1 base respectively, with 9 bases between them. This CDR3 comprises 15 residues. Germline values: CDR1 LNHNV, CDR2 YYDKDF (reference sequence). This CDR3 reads CATSRDGHIQETQYF. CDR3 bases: TGTGCCACCAGCAGAGATGGACACATCCAAGAGACCCAGTACTTC. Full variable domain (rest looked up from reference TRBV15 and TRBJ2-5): DAMVIQNPRYQVTQFGKPVTLSCSQTLNHNVMYWYQQKSSQAPKLLFHYYDKDFNNEADTPDNFQSRRPNTSFCFLDIRSPGLGDTAMYLCATSRDGHIQETQYFGPGTRLLVL.

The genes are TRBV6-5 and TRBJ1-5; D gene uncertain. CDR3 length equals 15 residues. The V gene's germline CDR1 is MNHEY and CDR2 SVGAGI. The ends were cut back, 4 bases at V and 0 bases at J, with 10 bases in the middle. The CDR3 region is CASSFPGASNQPQHF. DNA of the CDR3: TGTGCCAGCAGTTTCCCAGGCGCTAGCAATCAGCCCCAGCATTTT.

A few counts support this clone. The CDR3 loop reads CASSLPVGDRRNGYTF. The CDR3 DNA is TGTGCCAGCTCCCTGCCGGTCGGGGACAGGAGGAATGGCTACACCTTC. This chain uses TRBV18 with TRBJ1-2, with 8 bases aligning to TRBD1. This CDR3 has 16 residues. Germline CDR1 is KGHSH and CDR2 is LQKENI. The trim removed 6 bases at V and 6 bases at J, leaving 15 bases unmatched.

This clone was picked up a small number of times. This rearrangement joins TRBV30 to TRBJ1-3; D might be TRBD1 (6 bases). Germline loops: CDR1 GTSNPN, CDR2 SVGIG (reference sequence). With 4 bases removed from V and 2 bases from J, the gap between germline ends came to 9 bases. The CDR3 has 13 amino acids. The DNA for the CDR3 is TGTGCCTGGACGAGGGGGACTGGAAACACCATATATTTT. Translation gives CAWTRGTGNTIYF.

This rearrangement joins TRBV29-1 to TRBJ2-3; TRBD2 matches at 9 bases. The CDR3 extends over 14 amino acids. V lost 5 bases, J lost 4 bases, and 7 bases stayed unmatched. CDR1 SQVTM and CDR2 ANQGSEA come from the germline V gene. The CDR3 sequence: CSVNVAGVSDTQYF. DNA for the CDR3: TGCAGCGTTAACGTAGCGGGAGTTTCAGATACGCAGTATTTT.

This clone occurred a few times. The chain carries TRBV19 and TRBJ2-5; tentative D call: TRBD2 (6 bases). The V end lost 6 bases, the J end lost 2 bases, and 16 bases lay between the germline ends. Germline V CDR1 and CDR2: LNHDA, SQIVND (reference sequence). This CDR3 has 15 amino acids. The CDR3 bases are TGTGCCAGTAGGGGGCAGGCGGGGTCGCAAGAGACCCAGTACTTC. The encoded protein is CASRGQAGSQETQYF.

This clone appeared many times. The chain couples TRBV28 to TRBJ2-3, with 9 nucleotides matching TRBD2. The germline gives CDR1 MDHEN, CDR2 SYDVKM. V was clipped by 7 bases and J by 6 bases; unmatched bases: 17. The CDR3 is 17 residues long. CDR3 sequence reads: CASIPKPGLARSDTQYF. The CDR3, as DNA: TGTGCCAGCATCCCGAAGCCGGGACTAGCACGATCGGATACGCAGTATTTT.

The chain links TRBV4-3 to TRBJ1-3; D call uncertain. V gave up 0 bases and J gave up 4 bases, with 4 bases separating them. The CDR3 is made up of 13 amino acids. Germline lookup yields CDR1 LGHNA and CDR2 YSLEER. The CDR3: CASSQEGGNTIYF. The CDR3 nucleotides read TGCGCCAGCAGCCAAGAGGGCGGAAACACCATATATTTT.

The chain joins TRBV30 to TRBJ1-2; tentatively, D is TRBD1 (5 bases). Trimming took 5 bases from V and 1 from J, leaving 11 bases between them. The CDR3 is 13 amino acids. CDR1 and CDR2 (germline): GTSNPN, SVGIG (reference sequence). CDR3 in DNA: TGTGCCTGGGGGGCAAGCGTTAACTATGGCTACACCTTC. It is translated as CAWGASVNYGYTF.

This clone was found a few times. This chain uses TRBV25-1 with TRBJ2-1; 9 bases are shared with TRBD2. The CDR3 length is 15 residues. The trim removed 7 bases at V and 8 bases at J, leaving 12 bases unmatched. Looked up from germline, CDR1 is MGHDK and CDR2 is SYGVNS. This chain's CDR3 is CASTPAGGQRHEQFF. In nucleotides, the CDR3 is TGTGCCAGCACTCCAGCGGGAGGCCAGCGCCATGAGCAGTTCTTC. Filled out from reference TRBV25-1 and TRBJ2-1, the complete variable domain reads EADIYQTPRYLVIGTGKKITLECSQTMGHDKMYWYQQDPGMELHLIHYSYGVNSTEKGDLSSESTVSRIRTEHFPLTLESARPSHTSQYLCASTPAGGQRHEQFFGPGTRLTVL.

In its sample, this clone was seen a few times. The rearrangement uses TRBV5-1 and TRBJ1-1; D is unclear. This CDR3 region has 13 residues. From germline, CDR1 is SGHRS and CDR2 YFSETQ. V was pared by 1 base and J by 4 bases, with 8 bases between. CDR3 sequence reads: CASSLLSSTEAFF. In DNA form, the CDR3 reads TGCGCCAGCAGCTTGTTGTCATCCACTGAAGCTTTCTTT. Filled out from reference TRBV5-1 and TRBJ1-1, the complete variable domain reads KAGVTQTPRYLIKTRGQQVTLSCSPISGHRSVSWYQQTPGQGLQFLFEYFSETQRNKGNFPGRFSGRQFSNSRSEMNVSTLELGDSALYLCASSLLSSTEAFFGQGTRLTVV.

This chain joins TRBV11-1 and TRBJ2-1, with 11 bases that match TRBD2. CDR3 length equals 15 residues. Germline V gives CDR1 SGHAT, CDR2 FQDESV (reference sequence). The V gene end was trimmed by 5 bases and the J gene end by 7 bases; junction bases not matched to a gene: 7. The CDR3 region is CASSLRLAGKNEQFF. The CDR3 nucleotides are TGTGCCAGCAGCCTAAGACTAGCGGGAAAGAATGAGCAGTTCTTC. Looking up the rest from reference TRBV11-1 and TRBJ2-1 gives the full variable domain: EAEVAQSPRYKITEKSQAVAFWCDPISGHATLYWYRQILGQGPELLVQFQDESVVDDSQLPKDRFSAERLKGVDSTLKIQPAELGDSAMYLCASSLRLAGKNEQFFGPGTRLTVL.

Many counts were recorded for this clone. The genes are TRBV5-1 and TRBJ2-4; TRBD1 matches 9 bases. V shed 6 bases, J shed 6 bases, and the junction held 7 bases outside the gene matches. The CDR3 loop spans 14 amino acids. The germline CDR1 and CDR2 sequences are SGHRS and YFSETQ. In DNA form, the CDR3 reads TGCGCCAGCACCTCCGGGACAGGGATAAACATTCAGTACTTC. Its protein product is CASTSGTGINIQYF.

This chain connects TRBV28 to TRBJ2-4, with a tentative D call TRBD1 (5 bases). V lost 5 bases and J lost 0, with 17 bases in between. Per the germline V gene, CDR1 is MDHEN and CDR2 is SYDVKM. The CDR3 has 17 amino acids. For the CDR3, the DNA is TGTGCCAGCAGTACATCGTGGGGCACTCAAGCCAAAAACATTCAGTACTTC. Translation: CASSTSWGTQAKNIQYF. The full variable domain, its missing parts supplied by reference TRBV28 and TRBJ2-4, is DVKVTQSSRYLVKRTGEKVFLECVQDMDHENMFWYRQDPGLGLRLIYFSYDVKMKEKGDIPEGYSVSREKKERFSLILESASTNQTSMYLCASSTSWGTQAKNIQYFGAGTRLSVL.

CDR3 in DNA: TGTGCCAGCAGCCCCCACACAACTAATGAAAAACTGTTTTTT. Its protein product is CASSPHTTNEKLFF. The rearrangement joins TRBV7-2 to TRBJ1-4; no clear D. Trimming removed 5 bases at V and 0 bases at J, with 7 bases between. This CDR3 spans 14 amino acids. Germline CDR1 and CDR2: SGHTA and FQGNSA.

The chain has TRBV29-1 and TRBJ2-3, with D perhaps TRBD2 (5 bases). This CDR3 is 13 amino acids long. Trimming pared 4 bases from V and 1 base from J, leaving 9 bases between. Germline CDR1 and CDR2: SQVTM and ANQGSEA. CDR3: CSVGRERTDTQYF. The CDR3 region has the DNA TGCAGCGTTGGAAGGGAGCGCACAGATACGCAGTATTTT.

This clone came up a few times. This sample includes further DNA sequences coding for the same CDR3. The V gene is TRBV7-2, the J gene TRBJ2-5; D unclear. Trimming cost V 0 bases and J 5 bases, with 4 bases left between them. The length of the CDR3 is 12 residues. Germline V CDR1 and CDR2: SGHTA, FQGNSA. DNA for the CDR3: TGTGCCAGCAGCTTAGCCCGGGAGACCCAGTACTTC. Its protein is CASSLARETQYF.

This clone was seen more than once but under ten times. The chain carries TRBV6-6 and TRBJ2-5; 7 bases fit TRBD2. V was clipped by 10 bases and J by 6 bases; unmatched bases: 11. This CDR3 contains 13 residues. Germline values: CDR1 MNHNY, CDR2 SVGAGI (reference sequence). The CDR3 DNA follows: TGTGCCACCGGAGGGGAGGGTGGGCAGACCCAGTACTTC. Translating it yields CATGGEGGQTQYF.

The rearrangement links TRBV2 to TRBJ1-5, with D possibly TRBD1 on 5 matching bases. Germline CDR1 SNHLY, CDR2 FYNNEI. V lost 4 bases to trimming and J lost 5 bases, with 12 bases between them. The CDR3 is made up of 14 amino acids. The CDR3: CASSGRGTYQPQHF. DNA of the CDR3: TGTGCCAGCAGTGGAAGGGGTACTTATCAGCCCCAGCATTTT.